This TCR beta chain was captured in a study of T cell responses to AZD1222 COVID-19 vaccine. Whole-study findings and limits: Clonal diversity was possibly underestimated, and white British individuals and females predominated among donors. Samples come after the peak T cell response, not at day 14. Nearly half of unique spike-specific TCRs reportedly avoided B.1.351 and B.1.1.7 mutated regions. At baseline, just a handful of AZD1222 recipients tested seropositive.

A note on this clone: Its antigen is not identified.

The table came from immunoSEQ multiplex PCR; TCRdb's copy has only in-frame clones and leaves some out. The table includes about 160,000 clones, approximately 93% detected once. Germline V lookup: CDR1 LNHNV, CDR2 YYDKDF (reference sequence). Trimming pared 2 bases from V and 1 base from J, leaving 9 bases between. This CDR3 has 15 amino acids. The TCR sequence derives from an adult in good health. Sequenced material: peripheral blood, taken on day 0 of AZD1222 vaccination. The V call is TRBV15, the J call TRBJ1-5; possible D gene TRBD1, 5 bases. CDR3 residues: CATSRNRDSNQPQHF. The CDR3 DNA follows: TGTGCCACCAGCAGAAACCGGGACAGCAATCAGCCCCAGCATTTT.